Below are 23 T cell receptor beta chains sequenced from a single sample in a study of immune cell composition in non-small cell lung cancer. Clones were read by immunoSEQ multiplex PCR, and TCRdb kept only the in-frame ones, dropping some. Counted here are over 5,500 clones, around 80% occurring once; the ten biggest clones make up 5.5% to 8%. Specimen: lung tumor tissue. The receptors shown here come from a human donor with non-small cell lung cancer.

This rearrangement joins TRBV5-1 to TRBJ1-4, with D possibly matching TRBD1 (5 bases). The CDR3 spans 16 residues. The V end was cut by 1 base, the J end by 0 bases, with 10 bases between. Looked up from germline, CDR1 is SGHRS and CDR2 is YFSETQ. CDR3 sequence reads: CASSLKGRATNEKLFF. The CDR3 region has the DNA TGCGCCAGCAGCTTGAAAGGCAGGGCAACTAATGAAAAACTGTTTTTT.

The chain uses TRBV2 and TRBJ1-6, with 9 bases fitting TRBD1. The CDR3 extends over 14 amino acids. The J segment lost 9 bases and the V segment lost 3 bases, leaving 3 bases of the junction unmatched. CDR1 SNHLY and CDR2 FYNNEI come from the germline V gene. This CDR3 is CASSEGQGISPLHF. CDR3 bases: TGTGCCAGCAGTGAGGGACAGGGTATTTCACCCCTCCACTTT.

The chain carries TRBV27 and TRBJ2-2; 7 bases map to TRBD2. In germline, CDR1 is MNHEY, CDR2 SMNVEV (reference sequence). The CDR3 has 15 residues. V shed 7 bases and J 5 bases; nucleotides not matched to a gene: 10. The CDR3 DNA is TGTGCCAGCACCTTGGGGGGGGGACGGACCGGGGAGCTGTTTTTT. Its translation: CASTLGGGRTGELFF.

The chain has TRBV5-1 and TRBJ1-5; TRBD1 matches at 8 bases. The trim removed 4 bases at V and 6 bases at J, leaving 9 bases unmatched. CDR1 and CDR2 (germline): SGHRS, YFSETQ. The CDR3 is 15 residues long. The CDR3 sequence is CASSVQGAPSQPQHF. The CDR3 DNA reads TGCGCCAGCAGCGTGCAGGGGGCGCCGAGTCAGCCCCAGCATTTT.

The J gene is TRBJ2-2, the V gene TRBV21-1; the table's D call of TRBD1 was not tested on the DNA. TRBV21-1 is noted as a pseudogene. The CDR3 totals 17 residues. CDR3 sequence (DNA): TGTGCCAGCAGCAAAGAGCGACAGAAATCGAACACCGGGGAGCTGTTTTTT. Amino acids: CASSKERQKSNTGELFF.

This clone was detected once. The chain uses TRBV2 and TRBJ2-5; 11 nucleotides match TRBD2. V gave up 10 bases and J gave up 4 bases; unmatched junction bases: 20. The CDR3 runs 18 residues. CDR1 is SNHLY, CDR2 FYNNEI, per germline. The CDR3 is CATLPGGLAGGRGETQYF. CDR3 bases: TGTGCCACCCTTCCCGGGGGTCTAGCGGGGGGCCGGGGAGAGACCCAGTACTTC.

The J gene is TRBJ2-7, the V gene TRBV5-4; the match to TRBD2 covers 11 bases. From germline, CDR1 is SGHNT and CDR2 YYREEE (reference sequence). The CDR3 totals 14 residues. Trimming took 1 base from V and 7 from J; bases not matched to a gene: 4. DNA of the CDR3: TGTGCCAGCAGCTTGACTAGCGGGGGTCTGGAGCAGTACTTC. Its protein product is CASSLTSGGLEQYF.

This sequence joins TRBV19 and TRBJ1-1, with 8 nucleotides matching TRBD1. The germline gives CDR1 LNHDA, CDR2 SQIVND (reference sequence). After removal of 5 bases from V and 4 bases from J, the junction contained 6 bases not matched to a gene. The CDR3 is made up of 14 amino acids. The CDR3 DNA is TGTGCCAGTAGTTCACAGGGGGGGGGCACTGAAGCTTTCTTT. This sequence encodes CASSSQGGGTEAFF.

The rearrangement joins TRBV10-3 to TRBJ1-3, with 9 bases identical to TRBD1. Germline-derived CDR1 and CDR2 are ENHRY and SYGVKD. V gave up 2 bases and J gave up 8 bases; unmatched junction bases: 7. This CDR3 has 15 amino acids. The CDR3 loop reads CAISEPDRGRDTIYF. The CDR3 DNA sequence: TGTGCCATCAGTGAGCCGGACAGGGGAAGAGACACCATATATTTT.

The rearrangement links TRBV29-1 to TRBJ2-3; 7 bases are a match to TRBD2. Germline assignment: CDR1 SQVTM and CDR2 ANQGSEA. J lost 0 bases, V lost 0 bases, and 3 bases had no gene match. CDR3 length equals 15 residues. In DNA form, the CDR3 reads TGCAGCGTTGAAGATCTCGGGAGGAGCACAGATACGCAGTATTTT. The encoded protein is CSVEDLGRSTDTQYF.

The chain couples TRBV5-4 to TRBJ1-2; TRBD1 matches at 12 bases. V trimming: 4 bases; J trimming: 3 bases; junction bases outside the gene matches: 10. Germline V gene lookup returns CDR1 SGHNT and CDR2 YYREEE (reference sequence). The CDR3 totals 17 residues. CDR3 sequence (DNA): TGTGCCAGCAGCCTGTCCGGGACAGGGGGCGCGGACTATGGCTACACCTTC. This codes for CASSLSGTGGADYGYTF.

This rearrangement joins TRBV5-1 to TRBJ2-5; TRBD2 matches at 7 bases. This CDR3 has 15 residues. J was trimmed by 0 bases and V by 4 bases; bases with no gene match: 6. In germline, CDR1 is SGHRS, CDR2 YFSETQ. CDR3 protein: CASSPSGRYQETQYF. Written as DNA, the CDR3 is TGCGCCAGCAGCCCCTCCGGGAGGTACCAAGAGACCCAGTACTTC.

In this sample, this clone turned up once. DNA for the CDR3: TGTGCCAGCAGTTTGTCCGGGACAGGGTTCAACTCCTATAATTCACCCCTCCACTTT. Translating gives CASSLSGTGFNSYNSPLHF. This chain connects TRBV28 to TRBJ1-6, with 9 bases fitting TRBD1. Looked up from germline, CDR1 is MDHEN and CDR2 is SYDVKM. V was clipped by 3 bases and J by 0 bases; unmatched bases: 9. This CDR3 has 19 amino acids.

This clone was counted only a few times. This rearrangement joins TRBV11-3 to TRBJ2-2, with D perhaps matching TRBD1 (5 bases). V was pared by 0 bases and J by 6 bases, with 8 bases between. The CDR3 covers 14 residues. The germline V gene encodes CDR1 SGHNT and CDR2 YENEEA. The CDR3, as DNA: TGTGCCAGCAGCTTAGACAGGGCGGCCGGGGAGCTGTTTTTT. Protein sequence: CASSLDRAAGELFF.

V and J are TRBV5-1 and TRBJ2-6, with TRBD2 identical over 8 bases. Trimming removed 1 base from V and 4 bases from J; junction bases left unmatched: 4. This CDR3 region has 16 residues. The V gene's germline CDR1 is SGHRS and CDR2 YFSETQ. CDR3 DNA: TGCGCCAGCAGCTTGCGGGAGGGGCGCGGGGCCAACGTCCTGACTTTC. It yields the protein CASSLREGRGANVLTF.

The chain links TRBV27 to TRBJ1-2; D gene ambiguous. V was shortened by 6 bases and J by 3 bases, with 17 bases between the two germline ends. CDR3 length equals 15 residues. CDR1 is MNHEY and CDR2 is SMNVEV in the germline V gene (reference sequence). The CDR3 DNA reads TGTGCCAGCAGCGAAAGCCCAACAGTGTACTATGGCTACACCTTC. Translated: CASSESPTVYYGYTF.

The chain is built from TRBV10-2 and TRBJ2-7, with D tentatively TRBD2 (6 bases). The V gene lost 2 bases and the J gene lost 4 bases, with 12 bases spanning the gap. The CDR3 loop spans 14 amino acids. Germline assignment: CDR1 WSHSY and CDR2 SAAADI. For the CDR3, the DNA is TGCGCCAGCAGTGAGGGGGGGATCGATTACGAGCAGTACTTC. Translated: CASSEGGIDYEQYF.

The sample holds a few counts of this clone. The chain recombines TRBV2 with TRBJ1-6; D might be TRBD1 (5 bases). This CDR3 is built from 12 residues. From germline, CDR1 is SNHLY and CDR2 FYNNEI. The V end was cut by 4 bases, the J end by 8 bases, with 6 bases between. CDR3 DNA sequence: TGTGCCAGCAGTGGGGGGGATTCACCCCTCCACTTT. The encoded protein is CASSGGDSPLHF. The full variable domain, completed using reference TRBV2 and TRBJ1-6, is EPEVTQTPSHQVTQMGQEVILRCVPISNHLYFYWYRQILGQKVEFLVSFYNNEISEKSEIFDDQFSVERPDGSNFTLKIRSTKLEDSAMYFCASSGGDSPLHFGNGTRLTVT.

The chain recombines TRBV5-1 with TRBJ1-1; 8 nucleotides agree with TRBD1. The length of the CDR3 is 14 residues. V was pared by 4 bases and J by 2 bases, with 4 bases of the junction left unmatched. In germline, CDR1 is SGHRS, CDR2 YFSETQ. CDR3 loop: CASSAQGGNTEAFF. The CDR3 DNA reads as TGCGCCAGCAGCGCACAGGGGGGCAACACTGAAGCTTTCTTT.

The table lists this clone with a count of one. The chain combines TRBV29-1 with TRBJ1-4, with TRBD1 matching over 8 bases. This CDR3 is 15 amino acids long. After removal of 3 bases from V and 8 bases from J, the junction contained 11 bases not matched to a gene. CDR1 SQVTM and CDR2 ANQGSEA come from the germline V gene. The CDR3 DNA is TGCAGCGTTGACGAGTCGGGGACAGGAGACGAAAAACTGTTTTTT. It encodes CSVDESGTGDEKLFF. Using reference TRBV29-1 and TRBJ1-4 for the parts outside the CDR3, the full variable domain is SAVISQKPSRDICQRGTSLTIQCQVDSQVTMMFWYRQQPGQSLTLIATANQGSEATYESGFVIDKFPISRPNLTFSTLTVSNMSPEDSSIYLCSVDESGTGDEKLFFGSGTQLSVL.

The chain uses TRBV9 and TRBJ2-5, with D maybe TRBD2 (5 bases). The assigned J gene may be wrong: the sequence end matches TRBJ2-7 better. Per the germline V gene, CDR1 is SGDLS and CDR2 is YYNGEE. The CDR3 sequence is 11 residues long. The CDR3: CATPGGYEQYF. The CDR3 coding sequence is TGTGCCACCCCAGGAGGCTACGAGCAGTACTTC.

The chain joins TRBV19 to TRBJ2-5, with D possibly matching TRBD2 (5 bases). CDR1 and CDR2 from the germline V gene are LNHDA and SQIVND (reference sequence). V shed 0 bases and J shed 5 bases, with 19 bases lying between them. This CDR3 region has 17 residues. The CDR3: CASSIEVNLASRETQYF. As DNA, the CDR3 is TGTGCCAGTAGTATAGAGGTGAATCTAGCTTCTAGGGAGACCCAGTACTTC.

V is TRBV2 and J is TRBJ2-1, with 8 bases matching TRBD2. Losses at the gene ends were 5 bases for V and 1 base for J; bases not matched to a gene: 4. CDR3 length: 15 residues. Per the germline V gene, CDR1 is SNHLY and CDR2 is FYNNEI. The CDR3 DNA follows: TGTGCCAGCAGTTCCGGGACTAGTTCCTACAATGAGCAGTTCTTC. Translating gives CASSSGTSSYNEQFF. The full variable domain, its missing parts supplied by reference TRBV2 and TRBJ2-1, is EPEVTQTPSHQVTQMGQEVILRCVPISNHLYFYWYRQILGQKVEFLVSFYNNEISEKSEIFDDQFSVERPDGSNFTLKIRSTKLEDSAMYFCASSSGTSSYNEQFFGPGTRLTVL.